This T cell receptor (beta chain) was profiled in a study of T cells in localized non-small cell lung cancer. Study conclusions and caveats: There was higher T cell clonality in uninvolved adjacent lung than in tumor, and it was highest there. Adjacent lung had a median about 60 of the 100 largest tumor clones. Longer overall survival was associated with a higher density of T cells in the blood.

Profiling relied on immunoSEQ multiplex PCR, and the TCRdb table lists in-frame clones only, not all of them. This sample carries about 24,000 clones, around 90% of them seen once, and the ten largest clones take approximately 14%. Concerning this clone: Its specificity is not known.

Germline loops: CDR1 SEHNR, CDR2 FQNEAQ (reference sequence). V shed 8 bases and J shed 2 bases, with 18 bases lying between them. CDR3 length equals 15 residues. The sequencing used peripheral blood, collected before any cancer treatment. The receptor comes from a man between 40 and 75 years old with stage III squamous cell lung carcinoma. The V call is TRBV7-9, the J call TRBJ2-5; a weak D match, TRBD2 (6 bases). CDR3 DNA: TGTGCCAGCTGGCGGGATCCTAGTAATCAAGAGACCCAGTACTTC. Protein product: CASWRDPSNQETQYF.